This T cell receptor beta chain was captured by sequencing in a study of beta chain features in type 1 diabetes. This clone was seen a few times. Germline CDR1 and CDR2: GTSNPN and SVGIG (reference sequence). The CDR3 contains 14 residues. J lost 3 bases, V lost 2 bases, and 7 bases had no gene match. TCRB transcripts that were expressed got sequenced, as all of the isolated RNA had been reverse transcribed. TCRdb's table, derived via immunoSEQ multiplex PCR, lists solely in-frame clones and lacks some. The sample shows about 370,000 clones, about 14% of them seen only once. The chain carries TRBV30 and TRBJ2-7, with 7 nucleotides matching TRBD1. Sequencing was performed on naive CD4+ T cells from blood. This sequence originates from a woman between 18 and 29 years old in good health. The CDR3 nucleotides are TGTGCCTGGAGTTACGGGACAGCCTACTACGAGCAGTACTTC. Translating gives CAWSYGTAYYEQYF.